Listed here are 18 T cell receptor beta chains from one sample, sequenced in a study of shared clonotypes between healthy human individuals. Assay used: immunoSEQ multiplex PCR; TCRdb lists only in-frame clones, some missing. The sample yields roughly 1,800,000 clones, about 95% seen once. CD8 cells classed as naive were CD45RO-negative and positively selected for CCR7, excluding terminally differentiated effector memory CD45RA+ cells. The sequencing sample was made of naive CD8+ T cells sorted from blood. All receptors derive from a man younger than 35 in good health.

The chain links TRBV14 to TRBJ2-3, with TRBD2 matching over 8 bases. CDR1 is SGHDN and CDR2 is FVKESK in the germline V gene. The J segment lost 0 bases and the V segment lost 0 bases, leaving 5 bases of the junction unmatched. The CDR3 is made up of 17 amino acids. In nucleotides, the CDR3 is TGTGCCAGCAGCCAAGATTTGGCGGGGGGAAGCACAGATACGCAGTATTTT. Translated: CASSQDLAGGSTDTQYF.

V usage is TRBV7-9 and J usage is TRBJ1-1; TRBD1 is a possible D gene (5 bases). The CDR3 covers 15 residues. V was pared by 1 base and J by 2 bases, with 11 bases between. From germline, CDR1 is SEHNR and CDR2 FQNEAQ (reference sequence). The CDR3 reads CASSLVAGTNTEAFF. The CDR3 DNA sequence: TGTGCCAGCAGCTTAGTTGCAGGGACTAACACTGAAGCTTTCTTT.

The chain joins TRBV6-5 to TRBJ2-7; maybe TRBD1 (6 bases). The CDR3 runs to 15 residues. V was pared by 0 bases and J by 2 bases, with 11 bases between. Germline V gene data show CDR1 as MNHEY and CDR2 as SVGAGI. In DNA, the CDR3 is TGTGCCAGCAGTTACTCCCAGGGGCGGACCTACGAGCAGTACTTC. Translation: CASSYSQGRTYEQYF.

The chain has TRBV7-6 and TRBJ2-5; D is unresolved. V dropped 1 base and J dropped 5 bases, with 17 bases sitting between them. CDR1 is SGHVS and CDR2 is FNYEAQ in the germline V gene. CDR3 length equals 16 residues. The CDR3 region has the DNA TGTGCCAGCAGCTTAGAGGGTCCAGGAAGCAGGGAGACCCAGTACTTC. Its protein product is CASSLEGPGSRETQYF.

This clone appeared once. V is TRBV7-9 and J is TRBJ2-1; 11 bases fit TRBD2. Germline V CDR1 and CDR2: SEHNR, FQNEAQ (reference sequence). The CDR3 runs to 17 residues. With 3 bases clipped from V and 5 bases from J, the junction kept 9 bases outside the gene matches. CDR3 in amino acids: CASSFSSGGPLDNEQFF. The CDR3 bases are TGTGCCAGCAGCTTCTCTAGCGGGGGGCCCCTCGACAATGAGCAGTTCTTC.

This clone was recorded only once. This chain connects TRBV7-6 to TRBJ2-1; 10 nucleotides line up with TRBD2. V was clipped by 3 bases and J by 0 bases; unmatched bases: 8. Per the germline V gene, CDR1 is SGHVS and CDR2 is FNYEAQ. CDR3 length: 18 residues. CDR3 in DNA: TGTGCCAGCAGCTTTTTCCTAGCGGGGGATAGCTCCTACAATGAGCAGTTCTTC. This translates into CASSFFLAGDSSYNEQFF.

The J gene is TRBJ2-1, the V gene TRBV7-9; 11 nucleotides align to TRBD2. Per germline, CDR1 SEHNR and CDR2 FQNEAQ (reference sequence). CDR3 length: 16 amino acids. V gave up 5 bases and J gave up 8 bases; unmatched junction bases: 11. The CDR3 coding sequence is TGTGCCAGCAGCCTTGAACTAGCGGGGGTTATCGATGAGCAGTTCTTC. Translation gives CASSLELAGVIDEQFF. The full variable domain, rest sourced from reference TRBV7-9 and TRBJ2-1, is DTGVSQNPRHKITKRGQNVTFRCDPISEHNRLYWYRQTLGQGPEFLTYFQNEAQLEKSRLLSDRFSAERPKGSFSTLEIQRTEQGDSAMYLCASSLELAGVIDEQFFGPGTRLTVL.

Points on this clone: Other DNA sequences in the same sample also yield this CDR3. The chain recombines TRBV11-2 with TRBJ2-7; D remains ambiguous. Trimming pared 2 bases from V and 5 bases from J, leaving 4 bases between. CDR3 length: 11 residues. The germline V gene encodes CDR1 SGHAT and CDR2 FQNNGV. The CDR3, as DNA: TGTGCCAGCAGCTTACTGGACGAGCAGTACTTC. It translates to CASSLLDEQYF.

The chain couples TRBV30 to TRBJ2-1; D unclear. Germline-derived CDR1 and CDR2 are GTSNPN and SVGIG (reference sequence). The CDR3 is 12 amino acids. V shed 3 bases and J shed 8 bases, with 11 bases lying between them. The CDR3 coding sequence is TGTGCCTGGAGCGAGACAAATCATGAGCAGTTCTTC. Protein: CAWSETNHEQFF.

For this clone: This sample also contains other DNA sequences that code for the same CDR3. The V gene is TRBV27, the J gene TRBJ2-5, with D uncertain. The CDR3 contains 13 residues. In germline, CDR1 is MNHEY, CDR2 SMNVEV (reference sequence). Trimming stripped 1 base from V and 3 bases from J, with 6 bases between. The CDR3 reads CASSLLGEETQYF. CDR3 DNA sequence: TGTGCCAGCAGTTTATTGGGTGAAGAGACCCAGTACTTC.

The chain recombines TRBV7-9 with TRBJ2-2; TRBD2 agrees at 7 bases. V lost 3 bases and J lost 2; bases outside the gene matches: 3. There are 15 residues in the CDR3. The germline V gene has CDR1 SEHNR and CDR2 FQNEAQ (reference sequence). The DNA for the CDR3 is TGTGCCAGCAGCTTTGGGACTACTAACACCGGGGAGCTGTTTTTT. It specifies CASSFGTTNTGELFF.

The V call is TRBV7-8, the J call TRBJ2-3, with no clear D. The CDR3 contains 14 residues. The V end was cut by 1 base, the J end by 2 bases, with 7 bases between. The germline CDR1 and CDR2 sequences are SGHVS and FQNEAQ. CDR3 bases: TGTGCCAGCAGCTTAGGAACCTTCACAGATACGCAGTATTTT. This encodes CASSLGTFTDTQYF.

This chain links TRBV10-3 with TRBJ2-3; 8 positions match TRBD2. The V segment lost 0 bases and the J segment 0 bases; nucleotides outside the gene matches: 5. The CDR3 covers 17 residues. The germline gives CDR1 ENHRY, CDR2 SYGVKD. The CDR3: CAISESISGVSTDTQYF. The CDR3 DNA follows: TGTGCCATCAGTGAGTCGATTAGCGGGGTGAGCACAGATACGCAGTATTTT.

J is TRBJ2-1 and V is TRBV5-6, with 12 bases matching TRBD2. V shed 1 base and J 8 bases; nucleotides not matched to a gene: 4. The CDR3 has 15 residues. Germline V gene lookup returns CDR1 SGHDT and CDR2 YYEEEE. CDR3 sequence (DNA): TGTGCCAGCAGCTTGACTAGCGGGAGGCCCCATGAGCAGTTCTTC. This codes for CASSLTSGRPHEQFF.

The J gene is TRBJ2-7, the V gene TRBV5-5; D is unresolved. Trimming stripped 4 bases from V and 3 bases from J, with 11 bases between. The V gene's germline CDR1 is SGHKS and CDR2 YYEKEE (reference sequence). This CDR3 has 13 residues. In nucleotides, the CDR3 is TGTGCCAGCAGCCAAATGGATTACTACGAGCAGTACTTC. Translated: CASSQMDYYEQYF.

V and J are TRBV5-1 and TRBJ2-7; the match to TRBD1 covers 7 bases. The CDR3 covers 16 residues. The germline CDR1 and CDR2 sequences are SGHRS and YFSETQ. The ends lost 2 bases at V and 0 bases at J; junction bases unmatched: 8. CDR3: CASSFTGAINSYEQYF. In DNA, the CDR3 is TGCGCCAGCAGCTTTACAGGGGCAATAAACTCCTACGAGCAGTACTTC.

The J gene is TRBJ2-7, the V gene TRBV7-9; 8 positions agree with TRBD2. The CDR3 has 15 residues. V gave up 1 base and J gave up 6 bases; unmatched junction bases: 8. CDR1 and CDR2 (germline): SEHNR, FQNEAQ (reference sequence). The CDR3 region has the DNA TGTGCCAGCAGCTTAGGGGTCGGGAGGGCGTTCGAGCAGTACTTC. Residues: CASSLGVGRAFEQYF.

This chain links TRBV4-1 with TRBJ2-3, with 8 bases identical to TRBD2. The CDR3 length is 16 residues. Trimming took 1 base from V and 0 from J; bases not matched to a gene: 3. CDR1 is MGHRA, CDR2 YSYEKL, per germline. In DNA form, the CDR3 reads TGCGCCAGCAGCCAAGGGCCGGGGGGGAGCACAGATACGCAGTATTTT. As protein: CASSQGPGGSTDTQYF.